These 32 T cell receptor beta chains share one sample of origin, sequenced in a study of blood T cell repertoires in COVID-19. Sequenced by immunoSEQ multiplex PCR; TCRdb stores in-frame clones only, minus some. The sample carries about 150,000 clones, roughly 86% recorded once. The sequencing input was peripheral blood. Every receptor here comes from a woman between 45 and 65 years old with acute or convalescent COVID-19.

This chain uses TRBV11-2 with TRBJ1-3; D not certain. CDR1 is SGHAT, CDR2 FQNNGV, per germline. Trimming pared 3 bases from V and 9 bases from J, leaving 9 bases between. The CDR3 length is 12 residues. The CDR3 reads CASSFRYGTIYF. The CDR3 nucleotides are TGTGCCAGCAGCTTCCGATACGGCACCATATATTTT.

This clone was counted once. The chain combines TRBV19 with TRBJ1-4, with 10 positions matching TRBD1. Germline-derived CDR1 and CDR2 are LNHDA and SQIVND (reference sequence). J was trimmed by 4 bases and V by 6 bases; bases with no gene match: 8. The CDR3 loop spans 16 amino acids. The CDR3 reads CASSPTGGAGNEKLFF. The CDR3 DNA sequence: TGTGCCAGTAGCCCGACAGGGGGCGCGGGTAATGAAAAACTGTTTTTT. The full variable domain, rest sourced from reference TRBV19 and TRBJ1-4, is DGGITQSPKYLFRKEGQNVTLSCEQNLNHDAMYWYRQDPGQGLRLIYYSQIVNDFQKGDIAEGYSVSREKKESFPLTVTSAQKNPTAFYLCASSPTGGAGNEKLFFGSGTQLSVL.

The CDR3: CSVIQGDQGGTEAFF. In DNA, the CDR3 is TGCAGCGTCATCCAGGGGGATCAGGGTGGAACTGAAGCTTTCTTT. This chain connects TRBV29-1 to TRBJ1-1; TRBD1 aligns across 7 bases. The CDR3 runs 15 residues. Germline V gives CDR1 SQVTM, CDR2 ANQGSEA. The ends lost 6 bases at V and 5 bases at J; junction bases unmatched: 15.

Only a few counts were recorded for this clone. The chain has TRBV19 and TRBJ2-1, with 8 positions matching TRBD2. After removal of 5 bases from V and 8 bases from J, the junction contained 5 bases not matched to a gene. CDR1 and CDR2 (germline): LNHDA, SQIVND (reference sequence). This CDR3 has 13 amino acids. CDR3 nucleotide sequence: TGTGCCAGTAGTTGGGCGGGAGGATATGAGCAGTTCTTC. Protein: CASSWAGGYEQFF. The full variable domain, completed using reference TRBV19 and TRBJ2-1, is DGGITQSPKYLFRKEGQNVTLSCEQNLNHDAMYWYRQDPGQGLRLIYYSQIVNDFQKGDIAEGYSVSREKKESFPLTVTSAQKNPTAFYLCASSWAGGYEQFFGPGTRLTVL.

The chain has TRBV5-6 and TRBJ2-5, with D hard to call. Germline CDR1 and CDR2: SGHDT and YYEEEE. V lost 0 bases and J lost 7, with 7 bases in between. The CDR3 consists of 12 residues. The CDR3 region is CASSLVVGTQYF. CDR3 DNA sequence: TGTGCCAGCAGCTTGGTTGTCGGGACCCAGTACTTC.

The chain joins TRBV7-9 to TRBJ2-1, with a possible D match to TRBD2 (5 bases). CDR1 is SEHNR and CDR2 is FQNEAQ in the germline V gene (reference sequence). Trimming pared 2 bases from V and 8 bases from J, leaving 13 bases between. CDR3 length equals 14 residues. The CDR3 sequence: CASSLSLVGDEQFF. CDR3 nucleotides: TGTGCCAGCAGCTTATCACTAGTTGGGGATGAGCAGTTCTTC.

This clone was seen a single time. The genes are TRBV27 and TRBJ2-7; D possibly corresponds to TRBD2 (6 bases). Germline assignment: CDR1 MNHEY and CDR2 SMNVEV (reference sequence). The V end was cut by 4 bases, the J end by 3 bases, with 13 bases between. CDR3 size: 14 residues. CDR3 nucleotide sequence: TGTGCCAGCAGTTCAGAGGGAGGACTCTACGAGCAGTACTTC. The encoded protein is CASSSEGGLYEQYF.

The V and J genes are TRBV15 and TRBJ2-5; 9 bases match TRBD1. The CDR3 consists of 16 residues. CDR1 is LNHNV, CDR2 YYDKDF, per germline (reference sequence). V trimming: 1 base; J trimming: 5 bases; junction bases outside the gene matches: 8. CDR3 residues: CATSRGFTGGVETQYF. CDR3 DNA: TGTGCCACCAGCAGAGGATTTACAGGGGGCGTCGAGACCCAGTACTTC. Looking up the rest from reference TRBV15 and TRBJ2-5 gives the full variable domain: DAMVIQNPRYQVTQFGKPVTLSCSQTLNHNVMYWYQQKSSQAPKLLFHYYDKDFNNEADTPDNFQSRRPNTSFCFLDIRSPGLGDTAMYLCATSRGFTGGVETQYFGPGTRLLVL.

This clone appeared once. The chain joins TRBV5-1 to TRBJ1-3; 11 nucleotides align to TRBD1. The V and J ends lost 4 bases and 3 bases, in that order; junction bases with no gene match: 3. The V gene's germline CDR1 is SGHRS and CDR2 YFSETQ. The CDR3 loop spans 15 amino acids. The DNA for the CDR3 is TGCGCCAGCAGCACGGACAGGGGGCTTGGAAACACCATATATTTT. It specifies CASSTDRGLGNTIYF.

This rearrangement joins TRBV7-3 to TRBJ1-6, with 12 positions matching TRBD1. Trimming cost V 3 bases and J 10 bases; bases outside gene matches: 4. Germline loops: CDR1 SGHTA, CDR2 FQGTGA. The CDR3 spans 15 residues. The CDR3 nucleotides are TGTGCCAGCAGCTTCGGGACAGGGGGCGAATCACCCCTCCACTTT. This sequence encodes CASSFGTGGESPLHF. Full variable domain (missing parts from reference TRBV7-3 and TRBJ1-6): GAGVSQTPSNKVTEKGKYVELRCDPISGHTALYWYRQSLGQGPEFLIYFQGTGAADDSGLPNDRFFAVRPEGSVSTLKIQRTERGDSAVYLCASSFGTGGESPLHFGNGTRLTVT.

V usage is TRBV12-5 and J usage is TRBJ2-3, with 10 bases fitting TRBD1. Germline V gene lookup returns CDR1 LGHNT and CDR2 FRNRAP. Trimming cost V 1 base and J 5 bases; bases outside gene matches: 3. This CDR3 has 15 amino acids. The CDR3 is CASGLGQGAGDTQYF. The CDR3 coding sequence is TGTGCTAGTGGTTTGGGACAGGGGGCGGGAGATACGCAGTATTTT.

A note on this clone: Other DNA sequences from this sample encode an identical CDR3 as well. V is TRBV19 and J is TRBJ1-2, with 10 bases fitting TRBD1. CDR1 LNHDA and CDR2 SQIVND come from the germline V gene (reference sequence). V shed 6 bases and J 2 bases; nucleotides not matched to a gene: 3. This CDR3 region has 14 residues. This CDR3 is CASRTGGRNYGYTF. The CDR3 bases are TGTGCCAGTAGGACAGGGGGCCGGAACTATGGCTACACCTTC.

This clone was observed once. The chain couples TRBV18 to TRBJ1-5, with 9 bases fitting TRBD1. V gave up 3 bases and J gave up 0 bases; unmatched junction bases: 12. CDR1 and CDR2 from the germline V gene are KGHSH and LQKENI. The CDR3 sequence is 19 residues long. Here the CDR3 reads CASSPGQGSGAYSNQPQHF. The CDR3, as DNA: TGTGCCAGCTCACCTGGACAGGGGTCGGGGGCTTATAGCAATCAGCCCCAGCATTTT. The full variable domain, rest sourced from reference TRBV18 and TRBJ1-5, is NAGVMQNPRHLVRRRGQEARLRCSPMKGHSHVYWYRQLPEEGLKFMVYLQKENIIDESGMPKERFSAEFPKEGPSILRIQQVVRGDSAAYFCASSPGQGSGAYSNQPQHFGDGTRLSIL.

The CDR3 loop is CASSEWGDPSNYEQYF. The DNA for the CDR3 is TGTGCCAGCAGTGAATGGGGGGACCCTTCAAACTACGAGCAGTACTTC. The chain links TRBV25-1 to TRBJ2-7, with D possibly matching TRBD2 (6 bases). V shed 1 base and J shed 3 bases, with 16 bases lying between them. CDR1 and CDR2 (germline): MGHDK, SYGVNS. CDR3 length equals 16 residues.

This clone was observed once. V usage is TRBV11-3 and J usage is TRBJ2-1; D may be TRBD1 (6 bases). Trimming pared 2 bases from V and 6 bases from J, leaving 11 bases between. Germline CDR1 SGHNT, CDR2 YENEEA. CDR3 length: 14 amino acids. CDR3 sequence (DNA): TGTGCCAGCAGCTTATTACAGGGATCCAATGAGCAGTTCTTC. This codes for CASSLLQGSNEQFF.

The CDR3 sequence is CASSPYTGTKEKLFF. For the CDR3, the DNA is TGTGCCAGCAGCCCATACACAGGGACGAAAGAAAAACTGTTTTTT. The chain combines TRBV4-2 with TRBJ1-4; perhaps TRBD1 as D (6 bases). Trimming removed 4 bases at V and 8 bases at J, with 17 bases between. CDR3 size: 15 residues. The germline V gene has CDR1 LGHNA and CDR2 YNFKEQ.

This chain joins TRBV9 and TRBJ2-7; tentatively, D is TRBD1 (6 bases). This CDR3 has 15 residues. Germline V lookup: CDR1 SGDLS, CDR2 YYNGEE. Trimming took 0 bases from V and 4 from J, leaving 14 bases between them. The CDR3 loop reads CASSVAPSRGYEQYF. DNA for the CDR3: TGTGCCAGCAGCGTAGCACCTTCGAGGGGGTACGAGCAGTACTTC.

V gene TRBV10-1 combines with J gene TRBJ2-1; 13 bases line up with TRBD2. J lost 12 bases, V lost 8 bases, and 10 bases had no gene match. The CDR3 sequence is 14 residues long. CDR1 is WNHNN and CDR2 is SYGVQD in the germline V gene (reference sequence). CDR3 sequence reads: CASGLTSGRTMQFF. The CDR3 DNA reads as TGCGCCAGCGGACTGACTAGCGGGAGGACCATGCAGTTCTTC.

V is TRBV5-1 and J is TRBJ2-2; 7 bases fit TRBD2. CDR1 SGHRS and CDR2 YFSETQ come from the germline V gene. After removal of 5 bases from V and 5 bases from J, the junction contained 9 bases not matched to a gene. CDR3 length: 15 amino acids. The CDR3 nucleotides are TGCGCCAGCAGTCCCCCAGGGAGGGAAACCGGGGAGCTGTTTTTT. It codes for CASSPPGRETGELFF.

The V and J genes are TRBV20-1 and TRBJ1-4, with 7 positions matching TRBD1. Germline lookup yields CDR1 DFQATT and CDR2 SNEGSKA (reference sequence). V lost 6 bases to trimming and J lost 2 bases; unmatched junction nucleotides: 6. The CDR3 extends over 14 amino acids. The CDR3 bases are TGCAGTGCCAGTAGGGGGCCCACTAATGAAAAACTGTTTTTT. This encodes CSASRGPTNEKLFF.

The chain joins TRBV10-1 to TRBJ2-2; D may be TRBD1 (5 bases). The CDR3 loop spans 12 amino acids. The V end was cut by 10 bases, the J end by 5 bases, with 11 bases between. Germline assignment: CDR1 WNHNN and CDR2 SYGVQD (reference sequence). CDR3 region: CATRTPTGELFF. The CDR3, as DNA: TGCGCCACCAGGACACCAACCGGGGAGCTGTTTTTT.

In DNA, the CDR3 is TGTGCCAGCAGTGGAACTAGCGGGAGGGCCAATGAGCAGTTCTTC. As protein: CASSGTSGRANEQFF. V is TRBV2 and J is TRBJ2-1, with 13 bases identical to TRBD2. This CDR3 has 15 residues. The trim removed 4 bases at V and 6 bases at J, leaving 3 bases unmatched. Germline V gene lookup returns CDR1 SNHLY and CDR2 FYNNEI.

This sequence joins TRBV28 and TRBJ1-1, with D tentatively TRBD1 (6 bases). Deletions cut 1 base from V and 5 bases from J, with 14 bases between. CDR1 is MDHEN, CDR2 SYDVKM, per germline. The length of the CDR3 is 15 residues. The DNA for the CDR3 is TGTGCCAGCAGTTTATATCGCAGGGGTGGGACTGAAGCTTTCTTT. Translated, it gives CASSLYRRGGTEAFF. The full variable domain, with the rest looked up from reference TRBV28 and TRBJ1-1, is DVKVTQSSRYLVKRTGEKVFLECVQDMDHENMFWYRQDPGLGLRLIYFSYDVKMKEKGDIPEGYSVSREKKERFSLILESASTNQTSMYLCASSLYRRGGTEAFFGQGTRLTVV.

CDR3 sequence (DNA): TGCGCCAGCAGTCCCTTGTCTATGAGAGAAATTCAGTACTTC. The encoded protein is CASSPLSMREIQYF. The rearrangement joins TRBV4-1 to TRBJ2-4; D gene uncertain. Trimming left V 6 bases short and J 10 bases short, with 19 bases between. The CDR3 covers 14 residues. Germline assignment: CDR1 MGHRA and CDR2 YSYEKL.

This clone has only one observation. J is TRBJ2-2 and V is TRBV5-1, with 10 bases that match TRBD2. The CDR3 extends over 16 amino acids. With 2 bases clipped from V and 6 bases from J, the junction kept 7 bases outside the gene matches. Germline V gives CDR1 SGHRS, CDR2 YFSETQ. CDR3 nucleotide sequence: TGCGCCAGCAGCTTATCAGCGGGAGGGGTACCCGGGGAGCTGTTTTTT. Translated: CASSLSAGGVPGELFF.

The chain joins TRBV11-2 to TRBJ1-4, with a weak D call TRBD1 (5 bases). CDR1 is SGHAT and CDR2 is FQNNGV in the germline V gene. The CDR3 has 16 amino acids. V was cut by 5 bases and J by 6 bases, with 19 bases left in between. For the CDR3, the DNA is TGTGCCAGCAGCCTTAGGGCAGGGTCATCGGATGAAAAACTGTTTTTT. The encoded protein is CASSLRAGSSDEKLFF.

Only a few counts were recorded for this clone. This chain connects TRBV18 to TRBJ2-1; D is unresolved. V lost 0 bases and J lost 9, with 9 bases in between. The CDR3 runs 13 residues. CDR1 and CDR2 (germline): KGHSH, LQKENI. CDR3 nucleotide sequence: TGTGCCAGCTCACCACCGTCCGGTTTTGAGCAGTTCTTC. As protein: CASSPPSGFEQFF. The full variable domain, its missing parts supplied by reference TRBV18 and TRBJ2-1, is NAGVMQNPRHLVRRRGQEARLRCSPMKGHSHVYWYRQLPEEGLKFMVYLQKENIIDESGMPKERFSAEFPKEGPSILRIQQVVRGDSAAYFCASSPPSGFEQFFGPGTRLTVL.

The V and J genes are TRBV29-1 and TRBJ1-2; the D gene is possibly TRBD1 (5 bases). CDR1 is SQVTM and CDR2 is ANQGSEA in the germline V gene. The CDR3 sequence is 15 residues long. Trimming removed 4 bases at V and 5 bases at J, with 20 bases between. This CDR3 reads CSVGEVAGRDYGYTF. The CDR3 nucleotides read TGCAGCGTTGGGGAGGTGGCAGGGCGAGATTATGGCTACACCTTC.

J is TRBJ2-2 and V is TRBV6-1; D possibly corresponds to TRBD2 (5 bases). V was cut by 7 bases and J by 0 bases, with 12 bases left in between. The CDR3 runs to 15 residues. Germline V gene sequence: CDR1 MNHNS, CDR2 SASEGT. The CDR3 sequence: CASTGNSTNTGELFF. The CDR3 DNA reads as TGTGCCAGCACGGGGAACTCAACGAACACCGGGGAGCTGTTTTTT.

The chain is built from TRBV4-1 and TRBJ1-4; a weak D match, TRBD1 (5 bases). Germline V CDR1 and CDR2: MGHRA, YSYEKL. This CDR3 is 13 amino acids long. V gave up 1 base and J gave up 7 bases, with 7 bases separating them. CDR3 coding DNA: TGCGCCAGCAGCCAAGCCAGGGCTGAAAAACTGTTTTTT. This encodes CASSQARAEKLFF.

The chain employs TRBV7-3 and TRBJ1-1; 12 bases agree with TRBD1. V was clipped by 5 bases and J by 0 bases; unmatched bases: 13. The CDR3 runs 19 residues. Germline assignment: CDR1 SGHTA and CDR2 FQGTGA. The DNA for the CDR3 is TGTGCCAGCAGCCCGGAACTGCCGGGACAGGGGGCCATGAACACTGAAGCTTTCTTT. Translation: CASSPELPGQGAMNTEAFF.

The chain has TRBV6-5 and TRBJ1-6; 10 nucleotides line up with TRBD1. In germline, CDR1 is MNHEY, CDR2 SVGAGI. The CDR3 loop spans 15 amino acids. J gave up 10 bases and V 5 bases, and 8 bases lay outside the gene matches. CDR3 region: CASSIGTGVVSPLHF. DNA for the CDR3: TGTGCCAGCAGTATAGGGACAGGGGTTGTCTCACCCCTCCACTTT.